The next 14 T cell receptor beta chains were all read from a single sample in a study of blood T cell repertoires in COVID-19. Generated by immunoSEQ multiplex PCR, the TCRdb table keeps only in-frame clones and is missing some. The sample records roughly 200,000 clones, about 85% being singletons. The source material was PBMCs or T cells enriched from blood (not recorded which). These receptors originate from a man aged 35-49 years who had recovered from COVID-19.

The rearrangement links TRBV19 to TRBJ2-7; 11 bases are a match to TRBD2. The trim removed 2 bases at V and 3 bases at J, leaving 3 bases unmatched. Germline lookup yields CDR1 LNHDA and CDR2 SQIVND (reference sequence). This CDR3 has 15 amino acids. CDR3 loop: CASSISLAGVYEQYF. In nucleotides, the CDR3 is TGTGCCAGTAGTATATCACTAGCGGGAGTCTACGAGCAGTACTTC.

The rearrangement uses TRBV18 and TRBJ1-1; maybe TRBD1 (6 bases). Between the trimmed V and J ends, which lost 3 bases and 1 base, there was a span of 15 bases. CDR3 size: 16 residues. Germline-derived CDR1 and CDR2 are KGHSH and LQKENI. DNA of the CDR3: TGTGCCAGCTCACCTCCGGACAGAGAACCGAACACTGAAGCTTTCTTT. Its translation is CASSPPDREPNTEAFF.

CDR3 protein: CASSDGLAGGEQYF. The CDR3 nucleotides are TGTGCCAGCAGTGATGGTCTAGCGGGAGGCGAGCAGTACTTC. The rearrangement joins TRBV6-1 to TRBJ2-7; 11 bases map to TRBD2. The germline V gene encodes CDR1 MNHNS and CDR2 SASEGT. This CDR3 has 14 amino acids. The trim removed 3 bases at V and 6 bases at J, leaving 4 bases unmatched.

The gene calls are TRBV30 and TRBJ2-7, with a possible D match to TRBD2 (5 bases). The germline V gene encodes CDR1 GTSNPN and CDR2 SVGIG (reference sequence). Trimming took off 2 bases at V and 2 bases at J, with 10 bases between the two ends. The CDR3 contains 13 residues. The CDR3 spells CAWSPSGTYEQYF. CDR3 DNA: TGTGCCTGGAGTCCCTCGGGGACCTACGAGCAGTACTTC. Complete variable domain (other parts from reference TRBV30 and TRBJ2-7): SQTIHQWPATLVQPVGSPLSLECTVEGTSNPNLYWYRQAAGRGLQLLFYSVGIGQISSEVPQNLSASRPQDRQFILSSKKLLLSDSGFYLCAWSPSGTYEQYFGPGTRLTVT.

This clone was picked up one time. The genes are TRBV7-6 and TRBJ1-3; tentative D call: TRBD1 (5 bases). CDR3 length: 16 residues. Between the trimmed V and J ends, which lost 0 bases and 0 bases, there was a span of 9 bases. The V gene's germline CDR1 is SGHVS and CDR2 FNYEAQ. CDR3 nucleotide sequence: TGTGCCAGCAGCTTAGCGACGGGGGACTCTGGAAACACCATATATTTT. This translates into CASSLATGDSGNTIYF.

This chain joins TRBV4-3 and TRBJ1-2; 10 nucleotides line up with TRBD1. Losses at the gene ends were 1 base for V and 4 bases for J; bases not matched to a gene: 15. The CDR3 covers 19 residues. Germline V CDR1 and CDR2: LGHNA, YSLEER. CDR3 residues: CASSQVSSGSTGGGYGYTF. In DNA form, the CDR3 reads TGCGCCAGCAGCCAAGTCTCCTCCGGGTCGACAGGGGGCGGCTATGGCTACACCTTC.

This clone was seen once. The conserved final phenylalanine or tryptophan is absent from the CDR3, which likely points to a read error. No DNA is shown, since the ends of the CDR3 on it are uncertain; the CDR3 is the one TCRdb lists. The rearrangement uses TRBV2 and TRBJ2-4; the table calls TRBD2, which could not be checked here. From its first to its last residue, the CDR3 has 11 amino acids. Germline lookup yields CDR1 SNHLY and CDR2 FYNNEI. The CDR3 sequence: CASSLGLAGVY.

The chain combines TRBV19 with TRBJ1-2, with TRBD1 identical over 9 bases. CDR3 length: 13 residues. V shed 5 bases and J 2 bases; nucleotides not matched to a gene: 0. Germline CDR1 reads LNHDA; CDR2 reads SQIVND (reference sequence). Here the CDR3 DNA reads TGTGCCAGTAGTGACAGGGGGAACTATGGCTACACCTTC. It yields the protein CASSDRGNYGYTF.

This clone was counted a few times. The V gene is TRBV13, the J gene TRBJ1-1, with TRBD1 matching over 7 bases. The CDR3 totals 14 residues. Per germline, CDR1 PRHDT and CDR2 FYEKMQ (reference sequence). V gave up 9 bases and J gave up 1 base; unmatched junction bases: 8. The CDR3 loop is CASKDRDQNTEAFF. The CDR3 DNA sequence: TGTGCCAGTAAAGACAGGGACCAGAACACTGAAGCTTTCTTT.

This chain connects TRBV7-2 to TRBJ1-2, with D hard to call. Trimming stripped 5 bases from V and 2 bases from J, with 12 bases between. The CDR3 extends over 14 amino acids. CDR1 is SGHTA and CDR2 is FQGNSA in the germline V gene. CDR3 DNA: TGTGCCAGCAGCCCCTCTCAGGCCAACTATGGCTACACCTTC. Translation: CASSPSQANYGYTF.

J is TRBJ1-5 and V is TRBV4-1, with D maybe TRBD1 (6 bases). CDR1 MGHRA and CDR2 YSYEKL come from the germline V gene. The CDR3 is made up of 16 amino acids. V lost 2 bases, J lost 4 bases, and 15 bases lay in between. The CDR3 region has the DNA TGCGCCAGCAGCCAAACGGTACAGGGAGTAAATCAGCCCCAGCATTTT. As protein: CASSQTVQGVNQPQHF.

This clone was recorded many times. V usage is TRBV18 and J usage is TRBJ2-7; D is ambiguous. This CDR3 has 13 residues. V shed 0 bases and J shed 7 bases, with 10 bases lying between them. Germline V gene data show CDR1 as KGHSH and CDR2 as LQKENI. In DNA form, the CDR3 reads TGTGCCAGCTCACCACCCTCAAGTCGGGAGCAGTACTTC. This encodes CASSPPSSREQYF.

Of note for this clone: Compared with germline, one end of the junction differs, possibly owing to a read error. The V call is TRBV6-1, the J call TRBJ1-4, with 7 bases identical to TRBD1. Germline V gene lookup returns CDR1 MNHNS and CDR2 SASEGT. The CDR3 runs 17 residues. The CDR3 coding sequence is TGTGCCAGCAGTGAAGCGTGGGGACAGATAACTCATGAAAAACTGTTTTTT. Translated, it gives CASSEAWGQITHEKLFF.

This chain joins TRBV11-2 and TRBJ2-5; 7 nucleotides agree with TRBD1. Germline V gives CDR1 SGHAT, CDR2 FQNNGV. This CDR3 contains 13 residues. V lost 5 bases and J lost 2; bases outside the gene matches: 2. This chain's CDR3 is CASSPGQQETQYF. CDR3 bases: TGTGCCAGCAGCCCGGGACAGCAAGAGACCCAGTACTTC. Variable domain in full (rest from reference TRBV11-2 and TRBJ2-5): EAGVAQSPRYKIIEKRQSVAFWCNPISGHATLYWYQQILGQGPKLLIQFQNNGVVDDSQLPKDRFSAERLKGVDSTLKIQPAKLEDSAVYLCASSPGQQETQYFGPGTRLLVL.